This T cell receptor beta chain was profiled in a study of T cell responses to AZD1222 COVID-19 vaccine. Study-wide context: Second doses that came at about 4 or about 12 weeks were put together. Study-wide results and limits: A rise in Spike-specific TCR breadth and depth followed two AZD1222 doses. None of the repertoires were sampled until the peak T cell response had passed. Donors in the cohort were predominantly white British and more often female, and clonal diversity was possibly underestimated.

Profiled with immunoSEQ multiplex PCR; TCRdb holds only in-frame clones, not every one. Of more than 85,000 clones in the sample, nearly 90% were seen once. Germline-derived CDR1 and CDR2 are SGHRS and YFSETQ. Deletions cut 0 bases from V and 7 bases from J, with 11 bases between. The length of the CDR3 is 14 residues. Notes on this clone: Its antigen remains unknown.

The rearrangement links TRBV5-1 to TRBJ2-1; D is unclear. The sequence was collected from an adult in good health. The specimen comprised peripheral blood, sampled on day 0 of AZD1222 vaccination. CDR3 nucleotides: TGCGCCAGCAGCTTGGCACTTTCCGGGAATGAGCAGTTCTTC. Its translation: CASSLALSGNEQFF.